This paragraph covers one T cell receptor beta chain sequence. Its antigen remains unidentified. Produced via immunoSEQ multiplex PCR; TCRdb's table is partial and in-frame only. The data show about 46,000 clones, with 80% to 90% seen just once and approximately 53% held by the top ten. These data are taken from a study of OX40 agonist ivuxolimab in advanced cancers. Study-wide findings and caveats: On average, a greater number of expanded clones characterised CD8+ T cells relative to CD4+.

The receptor was derived from an adult with an advanced solid tumor such as melanoma, head and neck, liver or kidney cancer. The sample here was CD4+ or CD8+ T cells sorted from blood, taken in a trial of the OX40 agonist ivuxolimab.

This CDR3 reads CASSQIGTRGEKLFF. CDR3 coding DNA: TGCGCCAGCAGCCAGATCGGGACCAGGGGTGAAAAACTGTTTTTT. This chain links TRBV4-1 with TRBJ1-4; TRBD1 is a possible D gene (6 bases). There are 15 residues in the CDR3. Looked up from germline, CDR1 is MGHRA and CDR2 is YSYEKL. The V end lost 3 bases, the J end lost 7 bases, and 15 bases lay between the germline ends.